Reported below is one T cell receptor (beta chain). Its antigen is unknown. Regarding the study as a whole: Greatest tumor Treg TCR overlap was with tumor naive CD4+ cells. The TCR gene usage of tumor memory CD4+ T cells clustered together with blood and lymph node memory CD4+ cells and with lymph node naive CD4+ cells.

Semi-nested PCR with Nested Universal Primer A followed constant-region reverse priming of full-length variable regions. MiXCR, applied by TCRdb to the 5' RACE reads, yields one record per CDR3 protein. Here the sample spans approximately 6,000 distinct CDR3 sequences, roughly 60% being singletons. CDR1 and CDR2 from the germline V gene are MNHEY and SMNVEV (reference sequence). This CDR3 region has 13 residues. Trimming at V came to 2 bases and at J to 6 bases, leaving 4 bases not matched to a gene. Sequenced sample: naive CD4+ T cells sorted from blood. The subset: naive CD4+ T cells, CD4+CD45RA+CD25-. This chain joins TRBV27 and TRBJ2-7; the match to TRBD1 covers 7 bases. The source is a female donor with breast cancer. CDR3: CASSLGRGSEQYF. The DNA for the CDR3 is TGTGCCAGCAGTTTAGGCAGGGGGAGCGAGCAGTACTTC.